One sample yielded the 20 T cell receptor beta chains listed below, sequenced in a study of T cell responses to AZD1222 COVID-19 vaccine. Some clones are missing from TCRdb's copy, which holds only in-frame ones; the method was immunoSEQ multiplex PCR. The sample yields some 86,000 clones, 60% to 80% seen once. This specimen was peripheral blood, taken on day 0 of AZD1222 vaccination. These receptors came from an adult in good health.

The chain is built from TRBV19 and TRBJ1-1; D gene uncertain. The germline V gene has CDR1 LNHDA and CDR2 SQIVND (reference sequence). V was trimmed by 3 bases and J by 4 bases, leaving 12 bases between them. The CDR3 loop spans 14 amino acids. The CDR3 region is CASSIRGVPTEAFF. Written as DNA, the CDR3 is TGTGCCAGTAGTATCCGGGGAGTACCCACTGAAGCTTTCTTT.

The CDR3 sequence is CASSRPSNTEAFF. The CDR3 region has the DNA TGTGCCAGCAGCCGACCCTCGAACACTGAAGCTTTCTTT. This rearrangement joins TRBV3-1 (or the pseudogene TRBV3-2) to TRBJ1-1, with D hard to call. The CDR3 extends over 13 amino acids. CDR1 and CDR2 (germline): LGHDT, YNNKEL (reference sequence). V was pared by 4 bases and J by 1 base, with 7 bases between.

This clone was picked up a small number of times. The rearrangement links TRBV2 to TRBJ1-2; D not certain. The CDR3 is made up of 13 amino acids. V was trimmed by 5 bases and J by 4 bases, leaving 11 bases between them. Germline CDR1 is SNHLY and CDR2 is FYNNEI. The CDR3 bases are TGTGCCAGCAGTAGAGGGCCCCGCTATGGCTACACCTTC. This translates into CASSRGPRYGYTF.

Only one count was recorded for this clone. The chain is built from TRBV12-3 or TRBV12-4 and TRBJ2-3; D possibly corresponds to TRBD2 (5 bases). The V end lost 7 bases, the J end lost 8 bases, and 13 bases lay between the germline ends. The CDR3 sequence is 12 residues long. CDR3: CASNSVRGTQYF. The CDR3 nucleotides are TGTGCCAGCAATTCAGTCCGGGGTACGCAGTATTTT.

The chain joins TRBV5-5 to TRBJ1-2; no firm D call. Per the germline V gene, CDR1 is SGHKS and CDR2 is YYEKEE (reference sequence). Trimming stripped 0 bases from V and 4 bases from J, with 7 bases between. The CDR3 runs 13 residues. CDR3 bases: TGTGCCAGCAGCTTGGCTACAGTCTATGGCTACACCTTC. It encodes CASSLATVYGYTF.

The V gene is TRBV10-3, the J gene TRBJ1-6, with 8 nucleotides matching TRBD1. Germline CDR1 ENHRY, CDR2 SYGVKD. The CDR3 sequence is 13 residues long. V was clipped by 6 bases and J by 8 bases; unmatched bases: 3. The CDR3 region has the DNA TGTGCCATCAGCGGACAGGGAGATTCACCCCTCCACTTT. Encoded protein: CAISGQGDSPLHF.

This clone was detected once. The chain uses TRBV6-6 and TRBJ2-7; D might be TRBD2 (7 bases). This CDR3 has 15 residues. Trimming took off 2 bases at V and 2 bases at J, with 13 bases between the two ends. Per the germline V gene, CDR1 is MNHNY and CDR2 is SVGAGI (reference sequence). CDR3 in DNA: TGTGCCAGCAGTTACAACGGGGGGCTGGCCTACGAGCAGTACTTC. This sequence encodes CASSYNGGLAYEQYF.

This sequence joins TRBV28 and TRBJ2-4; 8 positions agree with TRBD1. From germline, CDR1 is MDHEN and CDR2 SYDVKM. The CDR3 extends over 15 amino acids. Trimming removed 8 bases from V and 3 bases from J; junction bases left unmatched: 9. CDR3 bases: TGTGCCAGCTTTGGACAGGGAGAAGGCAAAAACATTCAGTACTTC. Amino acids: CASFGQGEGKNIQYF.

V is TRBV7-2 and J is TRBJ2-4; 8 positions match TRBD1. The germline V gene has CDR1 SGHTA and CDR2 FQGNSA. The V and J ends lost 4 bases and 1 base, in that order; junction bases with no gene match: 6. The CDR3 has 16 residues. The CDR3 DNA follows: TGTGCCAGCAGCTCTGGACAGGGTCGCGCCAAAAACATTCAGTACTTC. Translation: CASSSGQGRAKNIQYF.

This sequence joins TRBV10-1 and TRBJ2-2; unclear D gene. The CDR3 length is 13 residues. Germline V gives CDR1 WNHNN, CDR2 SYGVQD (reference sequence). V was trimmed by 5 bases and J by 3 bases, leaving 7 bases between them. Here the CDR3 reads CASSLVHTGELFF. For the CDR3, the DNA is TGCGCCAGCAGTCTAGTCCACACCGGGGAGCTGTTTTTT.

The DNA of the CDR3 is TGTGCCAGCAGCCAACCGGACAGGGCACATGGCTACACCTTC. The encoded protein is CASSQPDRAHGYTF. V and J are TRBV3-1 (or the pseudogene TRBV3-2) and TRBJ1-2; 8 bases are shared with TRBD1. Losses at the gene ends were 2 bases for V and 6 bases for J; bases not matched to a gene: 5. The CDR3 has 14 residues. Per the germline V gene, CDR1 is LGHDT and CDR2 is YNNKEL (reference sequence).

This chain connects TRBV5-6 to TRBJ2-1, with 11 bases aligning to TRBD2. Germline assignment: CDR1 SGHDT and CDR2 YYEEEE. Trimming took 0 bases from V and 1 from J; bases not matched to a gene: 6. There are 18 residues in the CDR3. CDR3 region: CASSLVVSGRGSYNEQFF. Here the CDR3 DNA reads TGTGCCAGCAGCTTGGTGGTTAGCGGGAGGGGATCCTACAATGAGCAGTTCTTC.

The rearrangement joins TRBV28 to TRBJ2-1; 7 bases are shared with TRBD1. After removal of 5 bases from V and 1 base from J, the junction contained 5 bases not matched to a gene. The germline gives CDR1 MDHEN, CDR2 SYDVKM. CDR3 size: 15 residues. The CDR3 sequence is CASSPWDSSYNEQFF. In DNA form, the CDR3 reads TGTGCCAGCAGTCCGTGGGACAGTTCCTACAATGAGCAGTTCTTC.

Note on this clone: This same CDR3 is encoded by further DNA sequences in the sample. V and J are TRBV5-1 and TRBJ2-7, with D uncertain. The V and J ends lost 0 bases and 0 bases respectively, with 7 bases between them. This CDR3 is 14 amino acids long. Germline CDR1 is SGHRS and CDR2 is YFSETQ. CDR3 in amino acids: CASSLDPSSYEQYF. CDR3 DNA: TGCGCCAGCAGCTTGGACCCGAGCTCCTACGAGCAGTACTTC.

There are a few counts of this clone. The chain couples TRBV6-2 or TRBV6-3 to TRBJ1-5; tentative D call: TRBD1 (5 bases). Germline CDR1 reads MNHEY; CDR2 reads SVGEGT. The V and J ends lost 5 bases and 10 bases respectively, with 12 bases between them. The CDR3 covers 12 residues. The CDR3 bases are TGTGCCAGCAGTCTTCAGGGTAGACCCCAGCATTTT. Amino acids: CASSLQGRPQHF.

The rearrangement uses TRBV27 and TRBJ1-6; the D gene is possibly TRBD1 (5 bases). Germline V gene data show CDR1 as MNHEY and CDR2 as SMNVEV (reference sequence). The V end was cut by 2 bases, the J end by 6 bases, with 14 bases between. The CDR3 spans 16 residues. CDR3 in DNA: TGTGCCAGCAGTTTACGGGGGTTGTTGATTAATTCACCCCTCCACTTT. It encodes CASSLRGLLINSPLHF.

This chain connects TRBV2 to TRBJ2-3, with D perhaps assigned TRBD1 or TRBD2 (5 bases each). Germline V gene lookup returns CDR1 SNHLY and CDR2 FYNNEI. The CDR3 extends over 14 amino acids. Trimming removed 1 base from V and 4 bases from J, with 9 bases in between. CDR3 coding DNA: TGTGCCAGCAGTGAAGGGCTGGGGGCAGATACGCAGTATTTT. Protein sequence: CASSEGLGADTQYF. Full variable domain (missing parts from reference TRBV2 and TRBJ2-3): EPEVTQTPSHQVTQMGQEVILRCVPISNHLYFYWYRQILGQKVEFLVSFYNNEISEKSEIFDDQFSVERPDGSNFTLKIRSTKLEDSAMYFCASSEGLGADTQYFGPGTRLTVL.

This clone came up once. The V and J genes are TRBV28 and TRBJ1-1; D gene unclear. CDR1 is MDHEN, CDR2 SYDVKM, per germline. CDR3 size: 10 residues. Trimming took off 8 bases at V and 3 bases at J, with 4 bases between the two ends. As DNA, the CDR3 is TGTGCCAGCGGATACACTGAAGCTTTCTTT. It encodes CASGYTEAFF.

V usage is TRBV29-1 and J usage is TRBJ2-2, with 8 bases matching TRBD1. This CDR3 spans 13 amino acids. The germline V gene has CDR1 SQVTM and CDR2 ANQGSEA. Trimming cost V 8 bases and J 1 base; bases outside gene matches: 3. The CDR3 coding sequence is TGCAGCACCAGGGGGCGGAACACCGGGGAGCTGTTTTTT. Protein sequence: CSTRGRNTGELFF.

This chain connects TRBV7-2 to TRBJ2-1; D unresolved. V was pared by 1 base and J by 7 bases, with 8 bases between. Looked up from germline, CDR1 is SGHTA and CDR2 is FQGNSA. The CDR3 runs to 13 residues. The DNA of the CDR3 is TGTGCCAGCAGCTTAGGGTCCATGAATGAGCAGTTCTTC. This codes for CASSLGSMNEQFF.